This TCR beta chain was obtained from a study of Ad26.COV2.S vaccination and SARS-CoV-2 variants. Study at large: Once, or twice with 56 days between doses, Ad26.COV2.S was given intramuscularly. Study observations and caveats: Breadth measured for non-spike TCRs was similar across vaccine and placebo recipients.

Described treatment: 15 to 20 received Ad26.COV2.S at low or high dose, single or two shots; 5 received placebo; per-sample allocation not given. On day 63 after the first injection, vaccine and placebo recipients gave samples. The V end was cut by 3 bases, the J end by 4 bases, with 22 bases between. CDR1 MDHEN and CDR2 SYDVKM come from the germline V gene. This CDR3 region has 18 residues. Regarding this clone: Its cognate antigen is unknown.

Sequenced by immunoSEQ multiplex PCR; TCRdb stores in-frame clones only, minus some. This table has 440,000 or so clones, 80% to 95% appearing once. Sequencing used peripheral blood, obtained in a trial of Ad26.COV2.S vaccine versus placebo. The chain joins TRBV28 to TRBJ1-3; D may be TRBD1 (5 bases). The source is a person between 18 and 65 years old who received the Ad26.COV2.S COVID-19 vaccine or a placebo. The CDR3 sequence: CASSLSAGYFFMGNTIYF. Here the CDR3 DNA reads TGTGCCAGCAGTTTGTCGGCAGGGTATTTCTTTATGGGAAACACCATATATTTT.